This record covers a single TCR beta chain. Sequenced by immunoSEQ multiplex PCR; TCRdb stores in-frame clones only, minus some. The sample lists 64,000 or so clones; approximately 83% were seen once. These data belong to a study of technical replicates of blood from a few donors. The trim removed 0 bases at V and 2 bases at J, leaving 2 bases unmatched. The CDR3 is 15 amino acids. The chain couples TRBV5-3 to TRBJ2-7; TRBD2 matches 10 bases. TRBV5-3 is placed among ORFs of uncertain function. This TCR was recovered from a human donor in good health. Some clones in this sample may be carry-over from other donors' samples. Sequencing used PBMCs. The CDR3 here is CARSLGLAGTYEQYF. In DNA, the CDR3 is TGTGCCAGAAGCTTGGGACTAGCGGGTACCTACGAGCAGTACTTC.